The T cell receptor (beta chain) under discussion was sequenced for a study of shared T cell receptors in the human thymus. Profiling relied on immunoSEQ multiplex PCR, and the TCRdb table lists in-frame clones only, not all of them. The table shows some 760,000 clones, with roughly 88% occurring only once. CDR3 length: 14 amino acids. V lost 5 bases to trimming and J lost 2 bases, with 11 bases between them. CDR1 SGHNT and CDR2 YENEEA come from the germline V gene. The sample was also linked to a second study, of human thymus T cells.

The sample consisted of thymocytes. The TCR was taken from a girl under three years old with a congenital heart defect. V is TRBV11-3 and J is TRBJ2-3, with D perhaps TRBD1 (5 bases). The CDR3 region has the DNA TGTGCCAGCAGCCCAGGACATGCCACAGATACGCAGTATTTT. This translates into CASSPGHATDTQYF.